A single sample is the source of the 16 T cell receptor beta chains below, sequenced in a study of CXCR3-negative and CXCR3-positive naive CD8 T cells. Findings and caveats of the study: In CXCR3-positive naive cells, the TRB CDR3s were more hydrophobic than in CXCR3-negative naive cells.

Their antigens remain unidentified. All TRB cDNA libraries came from 5' RACE performed with UMI labels. TCRdb derives one entry per CDR3 protein from the 5' RACE reads, leaving out DNA. The table gives roughly 130,000 distinct CDR3 sequences; the top ten clones make up about 0.61% of it. Sequenced sample: naive CXCR3+ CD8+ T cells from blood. The subset was: CD45RO-CCR7+CD27+CD95- naive CD8+ T cells expressing CXCR3 (TNR3+). The receptors stem from a human donor in good health. Some clones in this sample may be carry-over from other donors' samples.

The V gene is TRBV5-8, the J gene TRBJ2-7; TCRdb lists TRBD1, though no DNA is available to test this call. CDR3 size: 15 residues. The germline V gene encodes CDR1 SGHTS and CDR2 YDEGEE. CDR3 in amino acids: CASSLDVGGSYEQYF.

V is TRBV20-1 and J is TRBJ2-3; lacking DNA, the TRBD1 call made by TCRdb goes unchecked. The CDR3 has 15 amino acids. The germline V gene encodes CDR1 DFQATT and CDR2 SNEGSKA (reference sequence). Here the CDR3 reads CSATDPGLGTDTQYF.

V and J are TRBV14 and TRBJ2-7; without DNA, the TCRdb call of TRBD1 cannot be checked. Germline values: CDR1 SGHDN, CDR2 FVKESK. The CDR3 sequence is 16 residues long. CDR3 sequence reads: CASSQTPDRGPYEQYF. Drawing the rest from reference TRBV14 and TRBJ2-7, the complete variable domain is EAGVTQFPSHSVIEKGQTVTLRCDPISGHDNLYWYRRVMGKEIKFLLHFVKESKQDESGMPNNRFLAERTGGTYSTLKVQPAELEDSGVYFCASSQTPDRGPYEQYFGPGTRLTVT.

CDR3 sequence: CASSTGLADNHQETQYF. This chain joins TRBV28 and TRBJ2-5; absent DNA, TCRdb's TRBD2 call cannot be checked. Germline lookup yields CDR1 MDHEN and CDR2 SYDVKM. The CDR3 runs to 17 residues.

The chain employs TRBV12-3 or TRBV12-4 and TRBJ1-1; TCRdb designates TRBD1, a call that cannot be tested without DNA. The CDR3 sequence is 14 residues long. The CDR3 reads CAIQGWQGNTEAFF.

The chain combines TRBV20-1 with TRBJ2-5; absent DNA, TCRdb's TRBD1 call cannot be checked. Germline values: CDR1 DFQATT, CDR2 SNEGSKA (reference sequence). The CDR3 spans 15 residues. The CDR3 protein is CSAPFFIRGMETQYF.

V and J are TRBV7-9 and TRBJ1-2; absent DNA, TCRdb's TRBD1 call cannot be checked. Germline V CDR1 and CDR2: SEHNR, FQNEAQ (reference sequence). This CDR3 is 13 amino acids long. CDR3 protein: CASSAGEPYGYTF.

The rearrangement links TRBV12-3 or TRBV12-4 to TRBJ2-3. The CDR3 covers 11 residues. The CDR3 loop reads CASSFSDTQYF.

V usage is TRBV29-1 and J usage is TRBJ2-1; with no DNA, the TCRdb D assignment of TRBD1 cannot be verified. The CDR3 is 12 residues long. The germline V gene encodes CDR1 SQVTM and CDR2 ANQGSEA. CDR3 loop: CSYREMDNEQFF.

V is TRBV29-1 and J is TRBJ1-2. The CDR3 runs to 15 residues. Germline V gene sequence: CDR1 SQVTM, CDR2 ANQGSEA. The CDR3 here is CSAETMGRTNYGYTF.

The rearrangement joins TRBV7-9 to TRBJ2-7; there is no DNA to check the TCRdb D call of TRBD1. Germline CDR1 reads SEHNR; CDR2 reads FQNEAQ (reference sequence). The CDR3 has 15 amino acids. This CDR3 reads CASSLPGRGDYEQYF.

The rearrangement links TRBV29-1 to TRBJ2-7; TCRdb reports TRBD1, a call that lacks DNA to check it against. The CDR3 runs to 14 residues. The V gene's germline CDR1 is SQVTM and CDR2 ANQGSEA. The CDR3 spells CSVRGTGVYYEQYF.

The V call is TRBV12-3 or TRBV12-4, the J call TRBJ2-1; TCRdb's D call, TRBD2, is unchecked because there is no DNA. The CDR3 length is 16 residues. CDR3 region: CASSLEASGFFNEQFF.

This chain joins TRBV5-1 and TRBJ2-7; TCRdb designates TRBD1, a call that cannot be tested without DNA. CDR1 is SGHRS, CDR2 YFSETQ, per germline. The CDR3 is 12 amino acids. The CDR3: CASSLEGGEQYF.

The chain links TRBV27 to TRBJ1-2; the D call from TCRdb, TRBD1, cannot be confirmed without DNA. This CDR3 is built from 16 residues. Per germline, CDR1 MNHEY and CDR2 SMNVEV (reference sequence). Here the CDR3 reads CASSPLPGRQDYGYTF.

This chain uses TRBV28 with TRBJ1-1; TCRdb's D call of TRBD1 is untestable without DNA. This CDR3 is built from 11 residues. CDR1 and CDR2 from the germline V gene are MDHEN and SYDVKM. This chain's CDR3 is CASSPGVEAFF.